These 18 T cell receptor beta chains share one sample of origin, sequenced in a study of cytomegalovirus exposure and HLA in healthy donors. The PCR made use of 60 Vbeta and 13 Jbeta primers. Sequencing was performed with immunoSEQ multiplex PCR; in TCRdb, only in-frame clones are kept and a portion is missing. Of about 120,000 clones in the sample, over 60% were seen once. The sequenced material came from PBMCs. These receptors all come from a female donor in good health and CMV-seronegative.

This clone was found a few times. This chain joins TRBV7-9 and TRBJ2-7; TRBD2 matches at 8 bases. The CDR3 loop spans 17 amino acids. Germline V gene lookup returns CDR1 SEHNR and CDR2 FQNEAQ (reference sequence). V was clipped by 5 bases and J by 3 bases; unmatched bases: 15. DNA for the CDR3: TGTGCCAGCAGCCTCGAGTCGGGGACTAGTTTCGTCTACGAGCAGTACTTC. Translation: CASSLESGTSFVYEQYF.

This chain connects TRBV19 to TRBJ2-3, with TRBD2 identical over 10 bases. The V gene end was trimmed by 4 bases and the J gene end by 4 bases; junction bases not matched to a gene: 14. CDR3 length: 18 amino acids. Germline V gene lookup returns CDR1 LNHDA and CDR2 SQIVND (reference sequence). The CDR3 loop is CASSRGLAGALVPDTQYF. In nucleotides, the CDR3 is TGTGCCAGTAGTAGGGGTCTAGCGGGGGCCCTGGTCCCAGATACGCAGTATTTT.

This chain uses TRBV30 with TRBJ2-3; D gene uncertain. The CDR3 runs 15 residues. V lost 4 bases and J 0 bases, leaving 14 bases between the germline ends. CDR1 GTSNPN and CDR2 SVGIG come from the germline V gene (reference sequence). The CDR3 reads CAWTPAGTSTDTQYF. For the CDR3, the DNA is TGTGCCTGGACCCCGGCAGGCACTAGCACAGATACGCAGTATTTT. Complete variable domain (other parts from reference TRBV30 and TRBJ2-3): SQTIHQWPATLVQPVGSPLSLECTVEGTSNPNLYWYRQAAGRGLQLLFYSVGIGQISSEVPQNLSASRPQDRQFILSSKKLLLSDSGFYLCAWTPAGTSTDTQYFGPGTRLTVL.

This chain joins TRBV10-2 and TRBJ2-7; a possible D gene is TRBD2 (6 bases). CDR3 length: 13 residues. Germline V gene sequence: CDR1 WSHSY, CDR2 SAAADI. Trimming pared 5 bases from V and 3 bases from J, leaving 11 bases between. The CDR3 DNA reads as TGCGCCAGCAGTCTTCCGGGAGACTACGAGCAGTACTTC. Translating gives CASSLPGDYEQYF.

V gene TRBV6-1 combines with J gene TRBJ1-1, with 7 bases matching TRBD1. The CDR3 covers 13 residues. The V gene's germline CDR1 is MNHNS and CDR2 SASEGT. Trimming at V came to 5 bases and at J to 4 bases, leaving 4 bases not matched to a gene. The CDR3, as DNA: TGTGCCAGCAGTCAGGGACAGACCACTGAAGCTTTCTTT. The encoded protein is CASSQGQTTEAFF.

J is TRBJ1-1 and V is TRBV6-5; TRBD1 agrees at 12 bases. The CDR3 runs 14 residues. Trimming took 8 bases from V and 8 from J; bases not matched to a gene: 9. The V gene's germline CDR1 is MNHEY and CDR2 SVGAGI. This CDR3 is CASGPGQGAGEAFF. The CDR3 DNA follows: TGTGCCAGCGGACCGGGACAGGGGGCTGGGGAAGCTTTCTTT.

The V and J genes are TRBV2 and TRBJ2-4; TRBD2 is a possible D gene (5 bases). V was trimmed by 5 bases and J by 5 bases, leaving 10 bases between them. The CDR3 is made up of 13 amino acids. CDR1 is SNHLY, CDR2 FYNNEI, per germline. In DNA, the CDR3 is TGTGCCAGCAGTTCGGGATCCCAAAACATTCAGTACTTC. As protein: CASSSGSQNIQYF.

The rearrangement links TRBV9 to TRBJ2-1, with D tentatively TRBD2 (5 bases). V lost 4 bases, J lost 5 bases, and 19 bases lay in between. Germline V gives CDR1 SGDLS, CDR2 YYNGEE. The CDR3 has 16 amino acids. The CDR3 DNA reads TGTGCCAGCAGCAACCCTAGGGAGCGAGGGAACAATGAGCAGTTCTTC. This encodes CASSNPRERGNNEQFF.

This rearrangement joins TRBV11-2 to TRBJ1-1; 8 bases align to TRBD1. The CDR3 is 18 amino acids. V lost 0 bases, J lost 6 bases, and 15 bases stayed unmatched. Germline V gene data show CDR1 as SGHAT and CDR2 as FQNNGV. CDR3 in amino acids: CASSLDGFGGAGGSEAFF. The CDR3 region has the DNA TGTGCCAGCAGCTTAGATGGTTTCGGCGGGGCAGGGGGCTCTGAAGCTTTCTTT.

The chain combines TRBV28 with TRBJ1-5; 9 bases fit TRBD1. The germline V gene encodes CDR1 MDHEN and CDR2 SYDVKM. CDR3 length equals 14 residues. J was trimmed by 9 bases and V by 4 bases; bases with no gene match: 7. The CDR3: CASSSHRGRAPQHF. CDR3 DNA sequence: TGTGCCAGCAGTTCACACAGGGGGCGGGCGCCCCAGCATTTT.

V usage is TRBV14 and J usage is TRBJ2-4; a weak D match, TRBD1 (5 bases). The V end lost 2 bases, the J end lost 10 bases, and 15 bases lay between the germline ends. This CDR3 comprises 14 residues. In germline, CDR1 is SGHDN, CDR2 FVKESK. Written as DNA, the CDR3 is TGTGCCAGCAGCCAAAGGCAGGGATTTTGGATTCAGTACTTC. This gives the protein CASSQRQGFWIQYF.

The chain has TRBV25-1 and TRBJ2-1; unclear D gene. Deletions cut 4 bases from V and 6 bases from J, with 10 bases between. Germline-derived CDR1 and CDR2 are MGHDK and SYGVNS. CDR3 length equals 13 residues. CDR3 nucleotide sequence: TGTGCCAGCAGTGGAACTACATTCAATGAGCAGTTCTTC. As protein: CASSGTTFNEQFF.

This clone was picked up a small number of times. This chain joins TRBV15 and TRBJ1-5; 8 bases align to TRBD1. The ends lost 0 bases at V and 7 bases at J; junction bases unmatched: 5. The germline gives CDR1 LNHNV, CDR2 YYDKDF (reference sequence). CDR3 length: 15 amino acids. Here the CDR3 DNA reads TGTGCCACCAGCAGAGACAGGGGGCAGGGGCAGCCCCAGCATTTT. It codes for CATSRDRGQGQPQHF.

This chain joins TRBV7-9 and TRBJ2-1; tentative D call: TRBD1 (5 bases). Germline V gives CDR1 SEHNR, CDR2 FQNEAQ (reference sequence). Trimming pared 3 bases from V and 3 bases from J, leaving 18 bases between. The CDR3 runs to 17 residues. CDR3 sequence (DNA): TGTGCCAGCAGCTTTTCGGGTGGACAAGCGATCTACAATGAGCAGTTCTTC. It is translated as CASSFSGGQAIYNEQFF.

This clone was counted a single time. The chain has TRBV2 and TRBJ2-1, with D possibly matching TRBD2 (7 bases). This CDR3 is built from 12 residues. Germline assignment: CDR1 SNHLY and CDR2 FYNNEI. The CDR3 nucleotides are TGTGCGGGGGGGGCCCGCTACAATGAGCAGTTCTTC. Encoded protein: CAGGARYNEQFF.

The V gene is TRBV4-2, the J gene TRBJ2-1; tentatively, D is TRBD2 (6 bases). Per the germline V gene, CDR1 is LGHNA and CDR2 is YNFKEQ. The length of the CDR3 is 15 residues. Trimming stripped 3 bases from V and 2 bases from J, with 11 bases between. The CDR3 sequence is CASSQGLGTYNEQFF. DNA of the CDR3: TGTGCCAGCAGCCAGGGACTGGGAACCTACAATGAGCAGTTCTTC.

This clone came up once. This chain uses TRBV27 with TRBJ1-1; 8 bases are shared with TRBD1. The CDR3 totals 16 residues. Germline assignment: CDR1 MNHEY and CDR2 SMNVEV (reference sequence). V dropped 5 bases and J dropped 1; count of bases not matched to a gene: 9. The CDR3 region has the DNA TGTGCCAGCAGTCCCGGACAGGGACGACGGAACACTGAAGCTTTCTTT. It yields the protein CASSPGQGRRNTEAFF.

This chain connects TRBV6-1 to TRBJ2-1, with TRBD2 matching over 9 bases. Germline assignment: CDR1 MNHNS and CDR2 SASEGT. Losses at the gene ends were 7 bases for V and 8 bases for J; bases not matched to a gene: 6. This CDR3 contains 13 residues. For the CDR3, the DNA is TGTGCCAGCACGGGGACTAGCTTACATGAGCAGTTCTTC. This codes for CASTGTSLHEQFF.